This T cell receptor beta chain is from a study of blood T cell repertoires in COVID-19. Background on the study: T cells, B-cell-depleted T cells, or PBMCs provided the cDNA or gDNA that served as material.

This CDR3 is 14 amino acids long. CDR1 is SEHNR and CDR2 is FQNEAQ in the germline V gene (reference sequence). Authors' methods: By means of reference gene primer amplification, nucleated cell counts were estimated. Only in-frame clones appear in the TCRdb table, and some are missing; sequencing was by immunoSEQ multiplex PCR. The DNA was the basis for D and trimming; V, J and clone size are from that table. Among around 260,000 clones listed, 75% to 90% were seen once. Sequencing was done on a sample of peripheral blood. The receptor's source is a man in his thirties or forties with acute or convalescent COVID-19. The chain uses TRBV7-9 and TRBJ1-2; possibly TRBD1 for D (5 bases). CDR3 DNA: TGTGCTAGCGGCTTAGCGCAAAGGGGCTATGGCTACACCTTC. This codes for CASGLAQRGYGYTF. Variable domain in full (rest from reference TRBV7-9 and TRBJ1-2): DTGVSQNPRHKITKRGQNVTFRCDPISEHNRLYWYRQTLGQGPEFLTYFQNEAQLEKSRLLSDRFSAERPKGSFSTLEIQRTEQGDSAMYLCASGLAQRGYGYTFGSGTRLTVV.